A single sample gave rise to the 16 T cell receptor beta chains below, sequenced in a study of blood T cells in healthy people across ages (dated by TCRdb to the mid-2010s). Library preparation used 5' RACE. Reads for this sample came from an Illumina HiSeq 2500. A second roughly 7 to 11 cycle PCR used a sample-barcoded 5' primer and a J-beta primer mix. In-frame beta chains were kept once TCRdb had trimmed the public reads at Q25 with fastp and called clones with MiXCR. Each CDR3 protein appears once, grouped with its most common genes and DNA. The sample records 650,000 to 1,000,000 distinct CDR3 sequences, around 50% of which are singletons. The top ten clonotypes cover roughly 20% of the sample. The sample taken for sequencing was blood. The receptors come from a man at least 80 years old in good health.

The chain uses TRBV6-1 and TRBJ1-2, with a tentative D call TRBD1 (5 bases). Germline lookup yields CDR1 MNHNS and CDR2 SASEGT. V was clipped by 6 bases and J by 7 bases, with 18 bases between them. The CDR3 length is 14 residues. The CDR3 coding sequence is TGTGCCAGCAGAACGACAGCCTCTGGGGGTGGCTACACCTTC. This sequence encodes CASRTTASGGGYTF.

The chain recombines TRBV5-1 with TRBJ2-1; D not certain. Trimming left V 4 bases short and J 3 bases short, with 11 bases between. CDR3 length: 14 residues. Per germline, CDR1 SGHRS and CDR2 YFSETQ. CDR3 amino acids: CASSRGNNYNEQFF. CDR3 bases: TGCGCCAGCAGCCGCGGAAATAACTACAATGAGCAGTTCTTC.

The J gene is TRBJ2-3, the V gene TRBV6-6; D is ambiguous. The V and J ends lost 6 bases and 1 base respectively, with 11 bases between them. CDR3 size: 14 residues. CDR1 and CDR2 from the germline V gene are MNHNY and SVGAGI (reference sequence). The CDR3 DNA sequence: TGTGCCAGCAGATTACCGAAGGGCACAGATACGCAGTATTTT. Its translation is CASRLPKGTDTQYF.

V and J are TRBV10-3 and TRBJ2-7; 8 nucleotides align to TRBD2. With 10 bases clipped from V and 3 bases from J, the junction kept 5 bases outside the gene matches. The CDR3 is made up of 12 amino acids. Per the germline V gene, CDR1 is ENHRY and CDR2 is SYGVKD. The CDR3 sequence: CATLAGSYEQYF. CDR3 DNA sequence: TGTGCCACTTTAGCGGGAAGCTACGAGCAGTACTTC.

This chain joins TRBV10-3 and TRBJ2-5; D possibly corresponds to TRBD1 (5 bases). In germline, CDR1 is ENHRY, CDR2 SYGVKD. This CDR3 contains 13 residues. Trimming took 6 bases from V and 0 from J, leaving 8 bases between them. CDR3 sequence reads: CAIRETDQETQYF. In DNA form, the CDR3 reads TGTGCCATCAGGGAGACAGACCAAGAGACCCAGTACTTC.

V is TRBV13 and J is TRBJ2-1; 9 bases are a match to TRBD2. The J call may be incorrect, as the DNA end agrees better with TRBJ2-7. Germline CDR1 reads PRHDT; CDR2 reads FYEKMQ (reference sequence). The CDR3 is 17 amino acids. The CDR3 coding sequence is TGTGCCAGCAGCACAACAACTAGCGGGCGCTCCTACAATGAGCAGTACTTC. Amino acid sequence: CASSTTTSGRSYNEQYF.

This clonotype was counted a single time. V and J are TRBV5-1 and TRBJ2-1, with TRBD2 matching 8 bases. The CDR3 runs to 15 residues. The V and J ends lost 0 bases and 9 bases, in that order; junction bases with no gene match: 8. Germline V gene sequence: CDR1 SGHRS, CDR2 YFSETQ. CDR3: CASSLESGSFGEQFF. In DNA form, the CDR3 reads TGCGCCAGCAGCTTGGAAAGCGGGAGCTTTGGTGAGCAGTTCTTC. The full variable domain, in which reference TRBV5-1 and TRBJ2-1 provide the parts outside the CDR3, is KAGVTQTPRYLIKTRGQQVTLSCSPISGHRSVSWYQQTPGQGLQFLFEYFSETQRNKGNFPGRFSGRQFSNSRSEMNVSTLELGDSALYLCASSLESGSFGEQFFGPGTRLTVL.

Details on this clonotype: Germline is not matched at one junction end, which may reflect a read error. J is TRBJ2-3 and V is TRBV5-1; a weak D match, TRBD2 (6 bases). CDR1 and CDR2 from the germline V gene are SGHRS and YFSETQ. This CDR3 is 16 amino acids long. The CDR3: CASSSRDSTATDAQYF. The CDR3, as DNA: TGCGCCAGCAGCTCCAGGGACTCCACGGCCACAGATGCGCAGTATTTT.

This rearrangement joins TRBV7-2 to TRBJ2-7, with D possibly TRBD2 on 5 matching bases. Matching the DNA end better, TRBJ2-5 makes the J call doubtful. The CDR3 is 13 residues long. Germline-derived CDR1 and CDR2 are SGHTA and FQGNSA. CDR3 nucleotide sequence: TGTGCCGACGCTGCGGGCGCAGAAGAGACCCAGTACTTC. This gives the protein CADAAGAEETQYF.

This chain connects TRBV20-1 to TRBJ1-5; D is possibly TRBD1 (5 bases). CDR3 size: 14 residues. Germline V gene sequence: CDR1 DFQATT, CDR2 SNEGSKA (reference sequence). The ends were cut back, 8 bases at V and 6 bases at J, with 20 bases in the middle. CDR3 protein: CSTRAAGSGQPQHF. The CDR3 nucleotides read TGCAGTACGAGGGCGGCAGGGTCGGGTCAGCCCCAGCATTTT.

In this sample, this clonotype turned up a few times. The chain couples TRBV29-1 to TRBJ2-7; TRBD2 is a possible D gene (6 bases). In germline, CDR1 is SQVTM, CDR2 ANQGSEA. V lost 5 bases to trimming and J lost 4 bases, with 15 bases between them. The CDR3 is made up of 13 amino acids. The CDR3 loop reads CSVLRPGTYEQYF. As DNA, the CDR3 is TGCAGCGTTCTTAGGCCGGGGACTTACGAGCAGTACTTC.

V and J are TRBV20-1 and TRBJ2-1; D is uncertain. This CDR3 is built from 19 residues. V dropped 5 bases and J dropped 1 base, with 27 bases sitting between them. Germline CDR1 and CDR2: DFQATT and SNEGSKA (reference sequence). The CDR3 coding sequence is TGCAGTGCTCATAGTCACTTCTCTAATGTAGTGGGGTCCTACAATGAGCAGTTCTTC. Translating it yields CSAHSHFSNVVGSYNEQFF.

The CDR3 DNA follows: TGTGCCAGCAGGCCCAACAGGGGATTGGCCCAAGGACGTCAGCCCCAGCATTTT. The encoded protein is CASRPNRGLAQGRQPQHF. The rearrangement joins TRBV28 to TRBJ1-5; TRBD1 aligns across 7 bases. The CDR3 runs 18 residues. In germline, CDR1 is MDHEN, CDR2 SYDVKM. V gave up 6 bases and J gave up 6 bases; unmatched junction bases: 20.

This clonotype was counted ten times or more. The CDR3 DNA reads TGCGCCAGCAGCTTGGCCTTTTCTGGGGCCAACGTCCTGACTTTC. Amino acid sequence: CASSLAFSGANVLTF. This chain links TRBV5-1 with TRBJ2-6; D not resolved. Germline V CDR1 and CDR2: SGHRS, YFSETQ. V dropped 0 bases and J dropped 1 base, with 5 bases sitting between them. The CDR3 covers 15 residues.

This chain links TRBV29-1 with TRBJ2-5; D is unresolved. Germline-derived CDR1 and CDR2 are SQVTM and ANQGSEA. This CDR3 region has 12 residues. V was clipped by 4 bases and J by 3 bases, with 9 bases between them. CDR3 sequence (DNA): TGCAGCGTTGTCCCCGGAGAAGAGACCCAGTACTTC. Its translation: CSVVPGEETQYF.

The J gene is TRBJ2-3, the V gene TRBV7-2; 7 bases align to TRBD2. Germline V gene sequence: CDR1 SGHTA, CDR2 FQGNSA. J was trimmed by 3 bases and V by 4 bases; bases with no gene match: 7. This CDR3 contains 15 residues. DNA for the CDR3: TGTGCCAGCAGCTCCCGGACTAGAGGGACAGATACGCAGTATTTT. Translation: CASSSRTRGTDTQYF.